This entry lists 26 T cell receptor beta chains sequenced from one sample in a study of monozygotic twins with inflammatory bowel disease (dated by TCRdb to about 2019). The library was made by 5' RACE. The instrument was an Illumina HiSeq 2500. TCRdb reprocessed the raw reads; every CDR3 protein sequence is a single record, and DNA is not supplied. In this sample's table one finds some 330,000 distinct CDR3 sequences. The biggest ten clones account for approximately 5.9% of the sample. The sequenced material came from blood. The receptors were sampled from a human donor with ulcerative colitis or Crohn's disease, or a healthy co-twin of an affected twin (not recorded which).

This chain links TRBV14 with TRBJ2-7; TCRdb selects TRBD2, and the lack of DNA leaves this call unchecked. The CDR3 is 14 amino acids. Per germline, CDR1 SGHDN and CDR2 FVKESK. The CDR3 here is CASSQGLAGGEQYF.

J is TRBJ2-7 and V is TRBV27. The germline V gene encodes CDR1 MNHEY and CDR2 SMNVEV (reference sequence). CDR3 length: 15 amino acids. This CDR3 is CASSLGLGSSYEQYF.

This chain joins TRBV20-1 and TRBJ2-7; the D gene TCRdb calls, TRBD1, cannot be checked with no DNA. Germline V gene data show CDR1 as DFQATT and CDR2 as SNEGSKA (reference sequence). The CDR3 extends over 12 amino acids. The CDR3 is CSASISGDEQYF.

The chain has TRBV4-3 and TRBJ1-5; there is no DNA to check the TCRdb D call of TRBD1. This CDR3 region has 15 residues. CDR1 and CDR2 (germline): LGHNA, YSLEER. This CDR3 is CASSQDSGADQPQHF.

The CDR3 spells CASSLTGMNTEAFF. The gene calls are TRBV7-2 and TRBJ1-1. The CDR3 extends over 14 amino acids. Germline CDR1 is SGHTA and CDR2 is FQGNSA.

The J gene is TRBJ1-1, the V gene TRBV5-1; checking the TCRdb D call of TRBD1 is not possible without DNA. This CDR3 comprises 15 residues. The germline V gene has CDR1 SGHRS and CDR2 YFSETQ. The CDR3 protein is CASSLQSDSYTEAFF.

The chain couples TRBV21-1 to TRBJ2-5; TCRdb outputs TRBD1, but without DNA this stays unchecked. TRBV21-1 is a recognized pseudogene. The CDR3 totals 15 residues. The chain's CDR3 is CASSRYRQNKETQYF.

The chain joins TRBV7-2 to TRBJ1-5; absent DNA, TCRdb's TRBD1 call cannot be checked. This CDR3 spans 15 amino acids. Germline V gene data show CDR1 as SGHTA and CDR2 as FQGNSA. CDR3 loop: CASSQGQHSNQPQHF.

The chain recombines TRBV3-1 with TRBJ2-3; TCRdb's D call of TRBD2 is untestable without DNA. The CDR3 is made up of 15 amino acids. CDR1 is LGHDT and CDR2 is YNNKEL in the germline V gene (reference sequence). CDR3 amino acids: CASSQASGRTDTQYF.

The chain uses TRBV10-3 and TRBJ1-2; TCRdb lists TRBD1, though no DNA is available to test this call. CDR3 length equals 14 residues. CDR1 is ENHRY, CDR2 SYGVKD, per germline. CDR3 amino acids: CAISEGTGGYGYTF.

The chain's CDR3 is CSATVPNTGELFF. The chain couples TRBV20-1 to TRBJ2-2. Germline V gene sequence: CDR1 DFQATT, CDR2 SNEGSKA (reference sequence). The CDR3 length is 13 residues.

The chain has TRBV18 and TRBJ2-1; TCRdb reports TRBD1, a call that lacks DNA to check it against. The CDR3 contains 14 residues. Germline-derived CDR1 and CDR2 are KGHSH and LQKENI. CDR3 amino acids: CASSREDRGNEQFF.

This chain links TRBV20-1 with TRBJ1-2. This CDR3 contains 16 residues. Germline CDR1 reads DFQATT; CDR2 reads SNEGSKA (reference sequence). CDR3 loop: CSARWSLVGGNYGYTF.

This rearrangement joins TRBV18 to TRBJ1-4. This CDR3 has 14 residues. Germline CDR1 is KGHSH and CDR2 is LQKENI. CDR3 in amino acids: CASSPARRNEKLFF.

The chain couples TRBV7-7 to TRBJ2-1; TCRdb selects TRBD1, and the lack of DNA leaves this call unchecked. The CDR3 extends over 14 amino acids. Germline loops: CDR1 SSHAT, CDR2 FNYEAQ (reference sequence). CDR3: CASSPGTLYNEQFF.

The rearrangement uses TRBV18 and TRBJ1-4. The CDR3 has 15 amino acids. Germline V CDR1 and CDR2: KGHSH, LQKENI. CDR3 sequence reads: CASSPPGPSTEKLFF.

V is TRBV9 and J is TRBJ2-6; TCRdb's D call of TRBD1 is untestable without DNA. The CDR3 has 17 amino acids. The germline V gene encodes CDR1 SGDLS and CDR2 YYNGEE. CDR3 sequence reads: CASNSGTGLSGANVLTF.

The chain is built from TRBV20-1 and TRBJ2-1; TCRdb's assignment of TRBD1 cannot be checked, as there is no DNA. The CDR3 runs to 15 residues. Germline CDR1 reads DFQATT; CDR2 reads SNEGSKA (reference sequence). CDR3 amino acids: CSANTGPIFYNEQFF.

CDR3: CASSESGNEQYF. This chain joins TRBV10-1 and TRBJ2-7. Germline V gene data show CDR1 as WNHNN and CDR2 as SYGVQD (reference sequence). This CDR3 has 12 amino acids.

This sequence joins TRBV6-1 and TRBJ2-7; the TCRdb call, TRBD1, lacks DNA for checking. Looked up from germline, CDR1 is MNHNS and CDR2 is SASEGT. This CDR3 contains 15 residues. The CDR3 here is CASSDNRVGSYEQYF.

V and J are TRBV27 and TRBJ2-7; the D gene TCRdb calls, TRBD1, cannot be checked with no DNA. CDR1 is MNHEY and CDR2 is SMNVEV in the germline V gene (reference sequence). This CDR3 spans 13 amino acids. The CDR3 reads CASRFQGAYEQYF.

The chain employs TRBV7-2 and TRBJ2-3. The CDR3 sequence is 15 residues long. Germline V gene sequence: CDR1 SGHTA, CDR2 FQGNSA. The CDR3 sequence is CASSSSLLGTDTQYF.

The chain links TRBV6-1 to TRBJ1-3; TCRdb lists TRBD1, though no DNA is available to test this call. The CDR3 is made up of 15 amino acids. The germline V gene encodes CDR1 MNHNS and CDR2 SASEGT. The CDR3 region is CASRRTAGAGNTIYF.

The chain links TRBV12-3 or TRBV12-4 to TRBJ2-1; TCRdb picks TRBD1, but there is no DNA to check that call. This CDR3 is built from 13 residues. The CDR3 here is CASSLMSAGEQFF.

The chain carries TRBV12-3 or TRBV12-4 and TRBJ2-2; checking the TCRdb D call of TRBD2 is not possible without DNA. This CDR3 has 17 amino acids. The chain's CDR3 is CASSLVAGVDRTGELFF.

The rearrangement links TRBV20-1 to TRBJ2-7; TCRdb indicates TRBD1, and absent DNA this call remains unverified. CDR1 DFQATT and CDR2 SNEGSKA come from the germline V gene (reference sequence). The CDR3 runs 14 residues. The CDR3 is CSATPGTGRYEQYF.